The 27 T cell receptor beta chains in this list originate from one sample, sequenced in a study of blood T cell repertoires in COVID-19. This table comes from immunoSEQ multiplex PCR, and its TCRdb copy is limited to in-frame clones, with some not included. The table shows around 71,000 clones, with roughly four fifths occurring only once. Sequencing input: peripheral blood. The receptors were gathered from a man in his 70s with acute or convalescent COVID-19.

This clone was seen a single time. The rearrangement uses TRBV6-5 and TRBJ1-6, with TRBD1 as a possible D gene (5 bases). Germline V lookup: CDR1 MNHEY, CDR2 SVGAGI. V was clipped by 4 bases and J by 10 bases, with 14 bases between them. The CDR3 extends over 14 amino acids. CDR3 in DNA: TGTGCCAGCAGTTTTGGGGGGGGATTCTCACCCCTCCACTTT. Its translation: CASSFGGGFSPLHF.

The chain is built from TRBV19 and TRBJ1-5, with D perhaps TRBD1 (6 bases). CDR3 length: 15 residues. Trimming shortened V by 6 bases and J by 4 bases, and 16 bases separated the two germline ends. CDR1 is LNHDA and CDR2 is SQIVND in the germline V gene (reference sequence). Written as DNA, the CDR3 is TGTGCCAGTAGGGTTCGGGCAGGGACAAATCAGCCCCAGCATTTT. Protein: CASRVRAGTNQPQHF.

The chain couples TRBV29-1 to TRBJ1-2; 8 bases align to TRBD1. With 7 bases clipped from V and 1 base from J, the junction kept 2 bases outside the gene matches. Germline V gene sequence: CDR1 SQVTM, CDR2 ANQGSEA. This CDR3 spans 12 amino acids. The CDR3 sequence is CSGGQGNYGYTF. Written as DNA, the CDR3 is TGCAGCGGCGGACAGGGTAACTATGGCTACACCTTC.

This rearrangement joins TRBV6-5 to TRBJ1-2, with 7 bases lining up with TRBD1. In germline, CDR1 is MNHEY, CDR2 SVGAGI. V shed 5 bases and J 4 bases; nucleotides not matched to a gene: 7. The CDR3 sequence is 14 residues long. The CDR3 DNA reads TGTGCCAGCAGTCTAGGGGGCGCCCTCTATGGCTACACCTTC. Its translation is CASSLGGALYGYTF.

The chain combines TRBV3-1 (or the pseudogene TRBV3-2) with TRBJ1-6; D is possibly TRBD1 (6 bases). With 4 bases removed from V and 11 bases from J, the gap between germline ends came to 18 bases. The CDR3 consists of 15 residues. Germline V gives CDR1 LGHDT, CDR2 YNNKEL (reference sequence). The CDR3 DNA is TGTGCCAGCAGCCTAGGACAGTCCGGGGGGGCACCCCTCCACTTT. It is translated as CASSLGQSGGAPLHF.

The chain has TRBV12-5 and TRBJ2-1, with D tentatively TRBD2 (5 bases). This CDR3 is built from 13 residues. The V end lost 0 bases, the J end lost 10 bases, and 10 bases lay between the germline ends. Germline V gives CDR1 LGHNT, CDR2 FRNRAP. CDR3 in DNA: TGTGCTAGTGGTTTGGTAAAATCGGGGGAGCAGTTCTTC. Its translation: CASGLVKSGEQFF.

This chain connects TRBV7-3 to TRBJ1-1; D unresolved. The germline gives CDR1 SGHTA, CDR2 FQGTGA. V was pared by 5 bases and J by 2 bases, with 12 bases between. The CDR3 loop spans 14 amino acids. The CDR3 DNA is TGTGCCAGCAGCCCCGAGGGCCTAAACACTGAAGCTTTCTTT. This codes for CASSPEGLNTEAFF.

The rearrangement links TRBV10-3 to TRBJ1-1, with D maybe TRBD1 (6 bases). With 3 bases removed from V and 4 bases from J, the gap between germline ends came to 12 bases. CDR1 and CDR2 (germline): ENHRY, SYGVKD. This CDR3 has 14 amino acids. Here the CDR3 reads CAISEIGQTTEAFF. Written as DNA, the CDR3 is TGTGCCATCAGTGAAATTGGACAGACCACTGAAGCTTTCTTT.

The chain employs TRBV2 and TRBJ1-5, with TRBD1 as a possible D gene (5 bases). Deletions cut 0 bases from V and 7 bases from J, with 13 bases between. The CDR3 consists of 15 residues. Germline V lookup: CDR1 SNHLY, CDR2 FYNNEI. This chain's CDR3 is CASSEAGGAIQPQHF. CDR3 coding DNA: TGTGCCAGCAGTGAAGCTGGAGGGGCAATACAGCCCCAGCATTTT.

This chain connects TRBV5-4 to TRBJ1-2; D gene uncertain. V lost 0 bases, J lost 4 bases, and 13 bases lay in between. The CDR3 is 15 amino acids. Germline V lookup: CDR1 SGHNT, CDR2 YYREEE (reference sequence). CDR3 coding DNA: TGTGCCAGCAGCTTGGAATACACCGACTTCTATGGCTACACCTTC. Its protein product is CASSLEYTDFYGYTF.

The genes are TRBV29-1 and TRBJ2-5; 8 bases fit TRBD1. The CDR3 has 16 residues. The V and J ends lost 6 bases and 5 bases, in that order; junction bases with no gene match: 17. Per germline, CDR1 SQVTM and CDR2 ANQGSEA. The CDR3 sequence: CSVSKGTGGDRETQYF. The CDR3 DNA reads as TGCAGCGTATCGAAGGGAACAGGGGGTGACAGGGAGACCCAGTACTTC.

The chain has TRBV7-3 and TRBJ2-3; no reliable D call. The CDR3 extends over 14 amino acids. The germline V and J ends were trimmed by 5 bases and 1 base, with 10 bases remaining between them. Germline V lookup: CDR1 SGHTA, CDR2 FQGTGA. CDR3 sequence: CASSPLVRTDTQYF. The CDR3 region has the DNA TGTGCCAGCAGCCCTTTAGTCCGCACAGATACGCAGTATTTT.

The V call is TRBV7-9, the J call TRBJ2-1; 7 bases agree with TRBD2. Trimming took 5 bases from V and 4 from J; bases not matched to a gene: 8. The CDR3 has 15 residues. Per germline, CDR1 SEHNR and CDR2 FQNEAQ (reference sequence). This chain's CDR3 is CASSTPSGGYNEQFF. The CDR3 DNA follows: TGTGCCAGCAGCACTCCTAGCGGAGGATACAATGAGCAGTTCTTC.

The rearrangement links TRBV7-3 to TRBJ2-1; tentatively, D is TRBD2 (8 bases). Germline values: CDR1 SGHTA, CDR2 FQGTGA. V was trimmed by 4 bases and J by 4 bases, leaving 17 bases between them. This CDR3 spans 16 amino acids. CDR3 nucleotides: TGTGCCAGCAGCTACAAGGGGGCTAGCGGGTACAATGAGCAGTTCTTC. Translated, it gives CASSYKGASGYNEQFF.

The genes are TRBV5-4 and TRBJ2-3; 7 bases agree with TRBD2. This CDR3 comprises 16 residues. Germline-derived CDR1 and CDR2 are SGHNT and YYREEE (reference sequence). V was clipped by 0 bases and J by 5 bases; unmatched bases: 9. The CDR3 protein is CASSLESAGVKDTQYF. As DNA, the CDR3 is TGTGCCAGCAGCTTGGAGTCCGCGGGAGTTAAAGATACGCAGTATTTT.

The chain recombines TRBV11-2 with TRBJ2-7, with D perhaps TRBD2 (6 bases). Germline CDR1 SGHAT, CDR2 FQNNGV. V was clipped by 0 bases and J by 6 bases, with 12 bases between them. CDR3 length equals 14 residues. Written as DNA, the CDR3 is TGTGCCAGCAGCTTAGAACGTGTAGCGGTCGAGCAGTACTTC. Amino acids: CASSLERVAVEQYF.

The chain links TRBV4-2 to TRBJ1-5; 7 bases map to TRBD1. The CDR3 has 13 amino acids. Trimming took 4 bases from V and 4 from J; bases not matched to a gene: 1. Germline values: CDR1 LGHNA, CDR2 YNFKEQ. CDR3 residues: CASSPGGNQPQHF. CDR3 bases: TGTGCCAGCAGCCCAGGGGGGAATCAGCCCCAGCATTTT.

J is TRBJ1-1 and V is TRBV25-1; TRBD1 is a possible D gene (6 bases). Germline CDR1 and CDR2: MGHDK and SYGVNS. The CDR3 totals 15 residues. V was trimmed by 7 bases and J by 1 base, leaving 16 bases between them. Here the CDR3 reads CASTHLGGGNTEAFF. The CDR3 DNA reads TGTGCCAGCACTCACCTGGGAGGGGGGAACACTGAAGCTTTCTTT.

The CDR3 sequence: CASSPKGGLWEKLFF. The CDR3 DNA follows: TGTGCCAGCAGCCCAAAAGGGGGCTTATGGGAAAAACTGTTTTTT. V is TRBV7-9 and J is TRBJ1-4, with TRBD1 identical over 7 bases. The germline CDR1 and CDR2 sequences are SEHNR and FQNEAQ (reference sequence). V lost 5 bases, J lost 8 bases, and 11 bases stayed unmatched. CDR3 length: 15 residues. The variable domain in full, completed from reference TRBV7-9 and TRBJ1-4, reads DTGVSQNPRHKITKRGQNVTFRCDPISEHNRLYWYRQTLGQGPEFLTYFQNEAQLEKSRLLSDRFSAERPKGSFSTLEIQRTEQGDSAMYLCASSPKGGLWEKLFFGSGTQLSVL.

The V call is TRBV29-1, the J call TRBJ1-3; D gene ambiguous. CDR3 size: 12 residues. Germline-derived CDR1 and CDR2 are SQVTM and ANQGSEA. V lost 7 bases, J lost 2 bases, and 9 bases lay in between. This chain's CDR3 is CSAVGAGNTIYF. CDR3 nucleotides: TGCAGCGCCGTGGGAGCTGGAAACACCATATATTTT.

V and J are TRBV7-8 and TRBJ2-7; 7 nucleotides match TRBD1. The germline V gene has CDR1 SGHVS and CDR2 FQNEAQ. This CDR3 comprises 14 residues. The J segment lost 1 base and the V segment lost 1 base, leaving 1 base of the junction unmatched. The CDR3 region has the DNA TGTGCCAGCAGCTTAGGGACAGGATCCTACGAGCAGTACTTC. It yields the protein CASSLGTGSYEQYF.

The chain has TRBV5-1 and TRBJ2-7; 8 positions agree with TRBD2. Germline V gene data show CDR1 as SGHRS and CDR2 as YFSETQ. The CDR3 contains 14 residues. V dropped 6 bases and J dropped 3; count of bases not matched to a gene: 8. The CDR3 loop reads CASKLGGADYEQYF. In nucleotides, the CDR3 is TGCGCCAGCAAACTCGGGGGGGCCGACTACGAGCAGTACTTC.

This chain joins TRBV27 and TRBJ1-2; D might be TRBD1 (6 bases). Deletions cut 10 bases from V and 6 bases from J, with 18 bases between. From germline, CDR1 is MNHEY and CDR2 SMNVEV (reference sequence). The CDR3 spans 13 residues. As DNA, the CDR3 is TGTGCCACCCGCGAGCTGGGGGCGGATGGCTACACCTTC. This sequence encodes CATRELGADGYTF.

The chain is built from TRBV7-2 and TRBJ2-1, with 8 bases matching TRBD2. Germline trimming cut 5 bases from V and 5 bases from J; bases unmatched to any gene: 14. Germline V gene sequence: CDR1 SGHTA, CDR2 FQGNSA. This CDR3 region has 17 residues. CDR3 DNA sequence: TGTGCCAGCAGCCGCCAGGCCGGGACTAGATCCCACAATGAGCAGTTCTTC. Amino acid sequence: CASSRQAGTRSHNEQFF.

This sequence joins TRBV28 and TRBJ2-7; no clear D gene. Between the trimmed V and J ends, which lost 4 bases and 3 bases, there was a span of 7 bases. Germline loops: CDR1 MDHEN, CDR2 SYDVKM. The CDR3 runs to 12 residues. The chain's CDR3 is CASSSPRYEQYF. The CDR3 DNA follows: TGTGCCAGCAGTTCCCCCCGCTACGAGCAGTACTTC.

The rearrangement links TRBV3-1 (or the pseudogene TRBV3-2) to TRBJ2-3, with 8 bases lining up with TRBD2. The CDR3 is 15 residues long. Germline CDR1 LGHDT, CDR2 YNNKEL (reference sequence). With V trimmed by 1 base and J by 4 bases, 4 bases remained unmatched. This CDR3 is CASSQAPGGADTQYF. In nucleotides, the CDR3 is TGTGCCAGCAGCCAAGCTCCGGGAGGGGCAGATACGCAGTATTTT.

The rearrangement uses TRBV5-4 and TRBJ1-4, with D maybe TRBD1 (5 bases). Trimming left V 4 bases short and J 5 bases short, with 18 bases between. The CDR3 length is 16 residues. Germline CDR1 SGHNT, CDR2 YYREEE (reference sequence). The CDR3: CASSPHPTEINEKLFF. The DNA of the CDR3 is TGTGCCAGCAGCCCGCACCCGACAGAGATCAATGAAAAACTGTTTTTT.